A selection of T cell receptor beta chains follows, all from one sample in a study of CD4 T cells in relation to SARS-CoV-2 and coronaviruses. The repertoire was sequenced with immunoSEQ multiplex PCR; TCRdb's copy has only in-frame clones and lacks some. The sample carries tens of thousands of clones, 60% to 80% recorded once. These receptors' antigens are unknown. The sequencing sample was made of CD4+ T cells from PBMCs, cultured in vitro. These receptors were collected from a human donor in good health. CDR3s include the opening cysteine and the closing phenylalanine or tryptophan. A D gene is named only where the DNA matches it firmly.

TRBV12-5	TRBJ1-6	-	CASGLDLGGSYNSPLHF
TRBV28	TRBJ2-3	TRBD2	CASSVAGPRTDTQYF
TRBV12-3/TRBV12-4	TRBJ1-1	-	CASSPRLNTEAFF
TRBV28	TRBJ2-7	-	CASSRDRSYEQYF
TRBV5-1	TRBJ1-6	TRBD1	CASSWTGENSPLHF
TRBV2	TRBJ2-1	-	CASSWLNEQFF
TRBV12-5	TRBJ1-5	-	CASGFHNYSNQPQHF
TRBV2	TRBJ1-5	-	CASSVRQGGQPQHF
TRBV27	TRBJ2-7	-	CASSLGPWPVHEQYF
TRBV5-1	TRBJ1-2	TRBD1	CASSLASQVTGDGYTF
TRBV7-9	TRBJ1-1	TRBD1	CASSPSTGVTEAFF
TRBV7-6	TRBJ2-1	TRBD2	CASSLLAGVVNEQFF
TRBV18	TRBJ2-5	-	CASSSTGGETQYF
TRBV7-9	TRBJ1-5	TRBD1	CASRGADRGQPQHF
TRBV9	TRBJ2-3	TRBD2	CASSVEGGGTSLPLSTDTQYF
TRBV2	TRBJ1-1	-	CASRYGEGTEAFF
TRBV7-3	TRBJ2-1	-	CASSFLREWGEQFF
TRBV2	TRBJ2-7	TRBD2	CASSEVAGAGGEQYF
TRBV27	TRBJ2-2	-	CASSEYRPLTGELFF
TRBV19	TRBJ2-5	-	CASSSEAETQYF
TRBV11-2	TRBJ2-7	TRBD2	CASSPTTSGLNREQYF
TRBV3-1/TRBV3-2	TRBJ2-1	-	CASSQASNEQFF
TRBV19	TRBJ1-4	TRBD1	CASKVTGFEKLFF
TRBV27	TRBJ2-5	TRBD1	CASSSHTGQGQETQYF
TRBV11-2	TRBJ1-1	TRBD1	CASSLPGGNTEAFF
TRBV18	TRBJ2-4	TRBD1	CASSQMTGLEAKNIQYF
TRBV3-1/TRBV3-2	TRBJ2-6	-	CASSQATPGANVLTF
TRBV18	TRBJ1-1	-	CASSPNPRFTEAFF
TRBV7-9	TRBJ1-4	-	CASSFGIGTNEKLFF
TRBV4-2	TRBJ2-3	-	CASSQEDPDTQYF
TRBV5-6	TRBJ2-7	TRBD2	CASRRTSGRDHEQYF